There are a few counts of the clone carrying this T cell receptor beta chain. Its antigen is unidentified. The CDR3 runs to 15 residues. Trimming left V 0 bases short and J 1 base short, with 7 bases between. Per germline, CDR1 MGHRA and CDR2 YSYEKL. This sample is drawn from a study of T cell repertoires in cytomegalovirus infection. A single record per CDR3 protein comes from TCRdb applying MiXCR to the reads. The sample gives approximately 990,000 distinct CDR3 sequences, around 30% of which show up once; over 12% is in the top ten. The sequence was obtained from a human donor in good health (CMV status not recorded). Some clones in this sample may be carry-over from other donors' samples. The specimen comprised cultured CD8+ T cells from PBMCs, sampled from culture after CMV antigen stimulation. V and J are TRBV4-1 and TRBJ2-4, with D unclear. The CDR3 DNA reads TGCGCCAGCAGCCAAGATCCCATGGCCAAAAACATTCAGTACTTC. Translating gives CASSQDPMAKNIQYF.